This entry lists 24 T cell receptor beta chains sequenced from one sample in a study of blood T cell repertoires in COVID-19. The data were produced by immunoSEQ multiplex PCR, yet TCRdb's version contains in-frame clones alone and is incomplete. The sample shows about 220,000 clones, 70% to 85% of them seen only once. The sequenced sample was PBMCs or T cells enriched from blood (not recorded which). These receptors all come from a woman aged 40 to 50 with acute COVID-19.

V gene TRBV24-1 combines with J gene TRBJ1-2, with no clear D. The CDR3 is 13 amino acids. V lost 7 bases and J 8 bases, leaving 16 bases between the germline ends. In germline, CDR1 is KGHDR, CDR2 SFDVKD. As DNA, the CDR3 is TGTGCCACCAGCTCCGGAGGCATTGGCGGCTACACCTTC. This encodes CATSSGGIGGYTF.

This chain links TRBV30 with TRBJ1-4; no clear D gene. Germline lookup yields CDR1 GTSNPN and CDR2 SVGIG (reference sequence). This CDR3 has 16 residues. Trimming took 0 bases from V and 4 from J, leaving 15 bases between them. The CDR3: CAWSVSRSLINEKLFF. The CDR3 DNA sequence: TGTGCCTGGAGTGTATCAAGGAGCCTTATTAATGAAAAACTGTTTTTT.

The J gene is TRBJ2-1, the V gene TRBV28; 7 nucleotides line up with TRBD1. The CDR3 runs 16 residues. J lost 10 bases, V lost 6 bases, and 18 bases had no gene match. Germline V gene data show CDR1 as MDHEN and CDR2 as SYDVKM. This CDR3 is CASSSGEGGIGWEQFF. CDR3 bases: TGTGCCAGCAGCTCCGGGGAAGGGGGCATTGGATGGGAGCAGTTCTTC.

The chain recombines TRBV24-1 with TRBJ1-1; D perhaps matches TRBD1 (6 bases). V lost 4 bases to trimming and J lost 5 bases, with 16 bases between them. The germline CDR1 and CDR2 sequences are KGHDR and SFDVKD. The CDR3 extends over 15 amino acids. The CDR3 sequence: CATSDRQVRETEAFF. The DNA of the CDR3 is TGTGCCACCAGTGACCGACAGGTACGAGAGACTGAAGCTTTCTTT.

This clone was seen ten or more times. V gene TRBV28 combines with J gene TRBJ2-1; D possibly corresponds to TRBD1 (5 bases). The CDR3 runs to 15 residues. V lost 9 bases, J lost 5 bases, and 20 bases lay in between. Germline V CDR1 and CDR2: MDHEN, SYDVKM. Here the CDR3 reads CASFTQAPLDNEQFF. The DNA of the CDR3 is TGTGCCAGTTTTACACAGGCCCCCCTCGACAATGAGCAGTTCTTC.

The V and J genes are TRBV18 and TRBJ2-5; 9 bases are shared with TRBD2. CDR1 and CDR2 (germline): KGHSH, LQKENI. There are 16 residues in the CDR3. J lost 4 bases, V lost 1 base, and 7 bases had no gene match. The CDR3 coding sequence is TGTGCCAGCTCACCACAGACCGGGACTAGCTTAGAGACCCAGTACTTC. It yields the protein CASSPQTGTSLETQYF.

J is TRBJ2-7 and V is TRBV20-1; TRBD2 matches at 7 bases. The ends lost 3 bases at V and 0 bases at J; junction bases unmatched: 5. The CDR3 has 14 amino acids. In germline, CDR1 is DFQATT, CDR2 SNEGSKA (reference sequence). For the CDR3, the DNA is TGCAGTGCTAGTTCCAGCGGGATCTCCTACGAGCAGTACTTC. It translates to CSASSSGISYEQYF.

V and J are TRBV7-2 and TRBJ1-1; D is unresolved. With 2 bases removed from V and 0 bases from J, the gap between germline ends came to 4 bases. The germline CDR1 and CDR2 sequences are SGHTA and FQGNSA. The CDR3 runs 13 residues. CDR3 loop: CASSLTVNTEAFF. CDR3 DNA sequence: TGTGCCAGCAGCTTAACGGTGAACACTGAAGCTTTCTTT.

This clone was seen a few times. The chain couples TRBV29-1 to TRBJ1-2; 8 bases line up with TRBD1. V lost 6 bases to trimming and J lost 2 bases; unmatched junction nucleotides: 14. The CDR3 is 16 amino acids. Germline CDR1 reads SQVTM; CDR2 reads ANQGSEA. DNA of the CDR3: TGCAGCGTGGGGGGGACCTGGGACAGGCAAAACTATGGCTACACCTTC. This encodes CSVGGTWDRQNYGYTF.

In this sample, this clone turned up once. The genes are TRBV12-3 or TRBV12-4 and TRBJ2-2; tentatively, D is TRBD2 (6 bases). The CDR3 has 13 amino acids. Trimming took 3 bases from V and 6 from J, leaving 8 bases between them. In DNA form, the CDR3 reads TGTGCCAGCAGTTTTTGGGGGGCCGGGGAGCTGTTTTTT. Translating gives CASSFWGAGELFF.

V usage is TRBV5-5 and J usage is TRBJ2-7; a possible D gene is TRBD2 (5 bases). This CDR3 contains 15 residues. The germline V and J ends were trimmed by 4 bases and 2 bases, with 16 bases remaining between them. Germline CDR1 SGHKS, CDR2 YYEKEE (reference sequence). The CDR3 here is CASSQLERRAYEQYF. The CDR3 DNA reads TGTGCCAGCAGCCAACTTGAGCGGCGCGCCTACGAGCAGTACTTC.

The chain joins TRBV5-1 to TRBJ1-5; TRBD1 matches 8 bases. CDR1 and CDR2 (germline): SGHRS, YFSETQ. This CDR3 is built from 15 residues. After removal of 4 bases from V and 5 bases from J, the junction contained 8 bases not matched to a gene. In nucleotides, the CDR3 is TGCGCCAGCAGCGAAGGACAGGGAGGGCATCAGCCCCAGCATTTT. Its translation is CASSEGQGGHQPQHF.

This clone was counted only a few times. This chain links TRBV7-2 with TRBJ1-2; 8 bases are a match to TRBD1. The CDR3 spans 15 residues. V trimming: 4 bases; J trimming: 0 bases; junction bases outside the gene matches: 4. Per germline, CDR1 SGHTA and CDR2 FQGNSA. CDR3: CASSSPDRANYGYTF. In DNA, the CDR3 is TGTGCCAGCAGCTCACCGGACAGGGCTAACTATGGCTACACCTTC.

CDR3 amino acids: CASQMIAGGRHEQFF. DNA for the CDR3: TGTGCCAGCCAAATGATAGCGGGGGGGCGGCATGAGCAGTTCTTC. The V gene is TRBV19, the J gene TRBJ2-1, with 11 bases identical to TRBD2. CDR1 is LNHDA, CDR2 SQIVND, per germline (reference sequence). CDR3 size: 15 residues. The trim removed 9 bases at V and 8 bases at J, leaving 12 bases unmatched.

The CDR3 loop is CASSLGGLTLEQYF. CDR3 in DNA: TGTGCCAGCAGCTTAGGGGGACTAACGCTCGAGCAGTACTTC. The rearrangement uses TRBV7-9 and TRBJ2-7; 7 bases line up with TRBD2. The CDR3 has 14 amino acids. CDR1 is SEHNR, CDR2 FQNEAQ, per germline (reference sequence). The V segment lost 1 base and the J segment 6 bases; nucleotides outside the gene matches: 6.

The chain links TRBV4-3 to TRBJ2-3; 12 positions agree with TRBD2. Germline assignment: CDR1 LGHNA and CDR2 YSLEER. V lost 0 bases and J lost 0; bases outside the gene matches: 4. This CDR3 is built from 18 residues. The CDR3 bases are TGCGCCAGCAGCCAAGATTTCCTAGCGGGGGGGAGCACAGATACGCAGTATTTT. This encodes CASSQDFLAGGSTDTQYF.

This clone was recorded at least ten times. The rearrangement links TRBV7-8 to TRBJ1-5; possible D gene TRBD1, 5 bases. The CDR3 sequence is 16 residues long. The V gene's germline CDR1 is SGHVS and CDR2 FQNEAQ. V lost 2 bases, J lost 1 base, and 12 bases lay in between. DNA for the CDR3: TGTGCCAGCAGCTTATATCTTACAGGAAGCAATCAGCCCCAGCATTTT. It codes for CASSLYLTGSNQPQHF.

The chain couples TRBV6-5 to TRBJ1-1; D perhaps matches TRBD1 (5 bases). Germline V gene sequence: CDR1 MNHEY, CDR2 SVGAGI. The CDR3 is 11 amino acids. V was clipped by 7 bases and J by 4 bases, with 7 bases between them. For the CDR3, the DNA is TGTGCCAGCATAAGGGGCACTGAAGCTTTCTTT. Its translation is CASIRGTEAFF.

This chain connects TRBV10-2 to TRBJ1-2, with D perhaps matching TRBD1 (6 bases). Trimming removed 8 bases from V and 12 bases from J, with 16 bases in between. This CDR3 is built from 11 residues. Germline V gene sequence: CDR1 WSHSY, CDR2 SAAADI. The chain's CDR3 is CASYQTGTHTF. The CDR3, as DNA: TGCGCCAGCTACCAGACCGGGACACACACCTTC.

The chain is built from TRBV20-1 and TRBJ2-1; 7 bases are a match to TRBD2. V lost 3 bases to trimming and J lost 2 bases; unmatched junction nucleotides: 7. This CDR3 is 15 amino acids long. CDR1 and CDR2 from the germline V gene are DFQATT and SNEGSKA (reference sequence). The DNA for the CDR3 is TGCAGTGCTAGTCGCGGTCTAGCGGCCTACAATGAGCAGTTCTTC. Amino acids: CSASRGLAAYNEQFF.

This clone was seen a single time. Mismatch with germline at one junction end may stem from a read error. CDR3 region: CASSPTGGFLLF. CDR3 DNA sequence: TGTGCCAGCAGCCCTACAGGGGGATTCCTCCTCTTC. V is TRBV11-2 and J is TRBJ2-1, with 8 positions matching TRBD1. CDR1 is SGHAT and CDR2 is FQNNGV in the germline V gene. The CDR3 has 12 residues.

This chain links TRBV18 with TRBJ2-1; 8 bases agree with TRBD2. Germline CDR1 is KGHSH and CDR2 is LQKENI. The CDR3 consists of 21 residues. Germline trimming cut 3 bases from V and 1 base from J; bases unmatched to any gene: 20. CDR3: CASSPLKGGRPSRESYNEQFF. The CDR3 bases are TGTGCCAGCTCACCCTTGAAGGGCGGGAGGCCCAGTAGGGAATCCTACAATGAGCAGTTCTTC.

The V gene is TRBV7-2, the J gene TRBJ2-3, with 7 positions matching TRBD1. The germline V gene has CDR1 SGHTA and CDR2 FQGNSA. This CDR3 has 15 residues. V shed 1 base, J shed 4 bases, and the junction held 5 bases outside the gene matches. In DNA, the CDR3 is TGTGCCAGCAGCTTAGTAGGGACAGCTGCAGATACGCAGTATTTT. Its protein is CASSLVGTAADTQYF.

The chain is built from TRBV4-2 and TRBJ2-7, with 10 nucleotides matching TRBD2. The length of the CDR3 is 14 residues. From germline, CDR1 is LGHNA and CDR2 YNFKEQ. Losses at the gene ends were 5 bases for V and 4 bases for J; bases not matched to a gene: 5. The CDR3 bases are TGTGCCAGCAGCGATGGACTAGCGGCGTACGAGCAGTACTTC. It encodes CASSDGLAAYEQYF.